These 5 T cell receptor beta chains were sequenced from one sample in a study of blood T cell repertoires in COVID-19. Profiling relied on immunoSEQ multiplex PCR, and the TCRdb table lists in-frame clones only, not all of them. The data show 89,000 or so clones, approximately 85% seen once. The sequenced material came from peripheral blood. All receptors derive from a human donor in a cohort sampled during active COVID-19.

The CDR3 DNA is TGTGCCAGCAGTTTCTGGGACAACTCCTACGAGCAGTACTTC. Translating it yields CASSFWDNSYEQYF. The rearrangement joins TRBV28 to TRBJ2-7, with D maybe TRBD1 (6 bases). CDR3 size: 14 residues. Germline CDR1 is MDHEN and CDR2 is SYDVKM. Trimming took 3 bases from V and 0 from J, leaving 9 bases between them.

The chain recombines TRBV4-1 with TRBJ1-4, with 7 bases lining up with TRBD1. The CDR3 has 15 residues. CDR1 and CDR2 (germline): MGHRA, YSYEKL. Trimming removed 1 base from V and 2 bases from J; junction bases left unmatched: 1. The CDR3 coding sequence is TGCGCCAGCAGCCAAGGGGACAGTACTAATGAAAAACTGTTTTTT. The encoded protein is CASSQGDSTNEKLFF.

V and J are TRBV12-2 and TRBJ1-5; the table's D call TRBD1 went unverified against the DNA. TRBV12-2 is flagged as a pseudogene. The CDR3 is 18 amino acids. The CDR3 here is CASRLAGTGNDLGEPQHF. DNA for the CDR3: TGTGCAAGTCGCTTAGCGGGGACAGGGAACGACCTCGGTGAGCCCCAGCATTTT.

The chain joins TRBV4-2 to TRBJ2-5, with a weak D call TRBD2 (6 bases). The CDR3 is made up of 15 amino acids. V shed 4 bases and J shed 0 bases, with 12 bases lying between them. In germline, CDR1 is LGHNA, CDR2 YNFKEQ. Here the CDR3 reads CASSRGVPNQETQYF. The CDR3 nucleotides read TGTGCCAGCAGCCGGGGGGTTCCCAACCAAGAGACCCAGTACTTC.

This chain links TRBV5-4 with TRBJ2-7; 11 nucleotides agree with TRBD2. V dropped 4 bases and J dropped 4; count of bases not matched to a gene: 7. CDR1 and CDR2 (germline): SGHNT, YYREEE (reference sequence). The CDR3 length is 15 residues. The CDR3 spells CASSPGTSGIYEQYF. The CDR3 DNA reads TGTGCCAGCAGCCCCGGGACTAGCGGAATTTACGAGCAGTACTTC.